Sequencing of this TCR beta chain was carried out in a study of blood T cell repertoires in COVID-19. Sequenced by immunoSEQ multiplex PCR; TCRdb stores in-frame clones only, minus some. The sample shows roughly 150,000 clones, around 88% of them seen only once. There are 12 residues in the CDR3. The V and J genes are TRBV12-1 and TRBJ1-2. TRBV12-1 is a listed pseudogene. The clonotype was recovered from a human donor in a cohort sampled during active COVID-19. The sequenced sample was peripheral blood. CDR3 loop: CASTWGGDGYTF. DNA of the CDR3: TGTGCCAGCACCTGGGGGGGGGATGGCTACACCTTC.